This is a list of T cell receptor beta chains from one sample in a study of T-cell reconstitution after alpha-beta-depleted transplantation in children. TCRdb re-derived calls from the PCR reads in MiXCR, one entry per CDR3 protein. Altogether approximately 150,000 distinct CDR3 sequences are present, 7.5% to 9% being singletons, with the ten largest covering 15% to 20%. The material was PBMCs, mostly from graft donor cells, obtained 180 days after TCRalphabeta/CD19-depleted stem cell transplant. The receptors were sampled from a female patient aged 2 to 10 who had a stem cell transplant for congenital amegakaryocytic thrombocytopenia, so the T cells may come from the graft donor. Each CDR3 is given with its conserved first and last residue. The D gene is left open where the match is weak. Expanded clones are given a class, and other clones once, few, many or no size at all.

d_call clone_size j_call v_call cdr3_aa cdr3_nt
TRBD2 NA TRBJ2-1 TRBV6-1 CASSVTSGRAEQFF TGTGCCAGCAGTGTGACTAGCGGGAGGGCCGAGCAGTTCTTC
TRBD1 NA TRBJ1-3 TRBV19 CASGTAISGNTIYF TGTGCCAGCGGGACAGCCATCTCTGGAAACACCATATATTTT
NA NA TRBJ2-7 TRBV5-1 CASSHQGDDEQYF TGCGCCAGCAGCCATCAGGGAGACGACGAGCAGTACTTC
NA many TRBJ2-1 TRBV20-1 CSARAPRESYNEQFF TGCAGTGCTAGAGCCCCAAGGGAGTCCTACAATGAGCAGTTCTTC
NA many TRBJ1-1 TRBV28 CASSLYLGMSNTEAFF TGTGCCAGCAGTTTATACTTGGGTATGTCGAACACTGAAGCTTTCTTT
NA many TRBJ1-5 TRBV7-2 CASSLEAGQPQHF TGTGCCAGCAGCCTCGAGGCCGGGCAGCCCCAGCATTTT
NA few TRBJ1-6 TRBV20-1 CSARRRALNSPLHF TGCAGTGCTAGGCGGCGGGCCCTTAATTCACCCCTCCACTTT
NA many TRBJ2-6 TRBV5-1 CASSLGVGAGANVLTF TGCGCCAGCAGCTTGGGGGTGGGGGCTGGGGCCAACGTCCTGACTTTC
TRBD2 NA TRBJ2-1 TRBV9 CASSGLRARGRANEQFF TGTGCCAGCAGCGGCCTTAGGGCTCGCGGGAGGGCCAATGAGCAGTTCTTC
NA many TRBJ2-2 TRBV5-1 CASSLRGQNTGELFF TGCGCCAGCAGCTTGAGGGGACAGAACACCGGGGAGCTGTTTTTT
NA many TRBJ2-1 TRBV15 CATSKDPSYNEQFF TGTGCCACCAGCAAAGATCCCTCCTACAATGAGCAGTTCTTC
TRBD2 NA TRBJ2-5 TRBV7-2 CASSTQRGGETQYF TGTGCCAGCAGCACCCAACGCGGGGGGGAGACCCAGTACTTC
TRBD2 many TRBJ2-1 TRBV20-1 CSARLAGPSYNEQFF TGCAGTGCAAGACTAGCGGGACCATCCTACAATGAGCAGTTCTTC
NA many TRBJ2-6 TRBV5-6 CASSLANSGANVLTF TGTGCCAGCAGCTTGGCCAACTCTGGGGCCAACGTCCTGACTTTC
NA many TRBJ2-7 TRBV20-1 CSASGGRSPYEQYF TGCAGTGCTAGTGGAGGCCGCAGCCCCTACGAGCAGTACTTC
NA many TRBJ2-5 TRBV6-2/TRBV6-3 CASSPGFQETQYF TGTGCCAGCAGCCCGGGGTTCCAAGAGACCCAGTACTTC
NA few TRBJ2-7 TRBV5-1 CASSLAPGNTYEQYF TGCGCCAGCAGCTTGGCCCCGGGGAATACCTACGAGCAGTACTTC
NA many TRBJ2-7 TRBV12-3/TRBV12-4 CASSSGRKAYEQYF TGTGCCAGCAGTTCGGGCAGGAAGGCCTACGAGCAGTACTTC
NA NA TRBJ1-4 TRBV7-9 CASSARAEPTNEKLFF TGTGCCAGCAGCGCTAGGGCAGAGCCAACTAATGAAAAACTGTTTTTT
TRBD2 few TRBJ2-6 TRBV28 CASVGGGAGANVLTF TGTGCCAGCGTTGGGGGGGGGGCTGGGGCCAACGTCCTGACTTTC
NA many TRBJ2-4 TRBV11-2 CASSFGGSANIQYF TGTGCCAGCAGCTTCGGTGGGAGTGCCAACATTCAGTACTTC
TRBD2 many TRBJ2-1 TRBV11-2 CASSFRLAGVNEQFF TGTGCCAGCAGCTTCCGGCTAGCGGGAGTTAACGAGCAGTTCTTC
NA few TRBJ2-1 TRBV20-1 CSARGQHSRWDEQFF TGCAGTGCTAGAGGCCAGCACTCTAGGTGGGATGAGCAGTTCTTC
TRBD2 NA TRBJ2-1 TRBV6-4 CASTPRDYVLADRYNEQFF TGTGCCAGCACCCCACGGGACTACGTTCTAGCTGACCGATACAATGAGCAGTTCTTC
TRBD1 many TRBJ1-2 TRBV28 CAVWGTGPLHYGYTF TGTGCTGTGTGGGGGACAGGGCCTTTGCACTATGGCTACACCTTC
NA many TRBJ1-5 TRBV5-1 CASDKRRGYSNQPQHF TGCGCCAGCGACAAAAGGAGGGGTTATAGCAATCAGCCCCAGCATTTT
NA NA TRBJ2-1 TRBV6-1 CASSEGWGSGYEQFF TGTGCCAGCAGTGAGGGTTGGGGATCGGGCTATGAGCAGTTCTTC
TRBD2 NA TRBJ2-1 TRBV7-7 CASNLKRAREGHEQFF TGTGCCAGCAACCTCAAGCGGGCGCGGGAGGGTCATGAGCAGTTCTTC
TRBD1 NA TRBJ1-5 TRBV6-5 CASQGGAGQPQHF TGTGCCTCCCAGGGGGGGGCAGGACAGCCCCAGCATTTT
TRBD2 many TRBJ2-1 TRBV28 CASRPETSGGPVVDEQFF TGTGCCAGCAGGCCCGAGACTAGCGGGGGACCGGTTGTCGATGAGCAGTTCTTC
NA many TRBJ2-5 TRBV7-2 CASSLGPTETQYF TGTGCCAGCAGCCTAGGACCGACAGAGACCCAGTACTTC
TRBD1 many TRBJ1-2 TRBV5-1 CASSLARTGVIANYGYTF TGCGCCAGCAGCTTGGCCAGGACAGGGGTGATTGCTAACTATGGCTACACCTTC
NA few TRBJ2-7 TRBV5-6 CASTAWGGALSYEQYF TGTGCCAGCACTGCCTGGGGGGGGGCCTTATCCTACGAGCAGTACTTC
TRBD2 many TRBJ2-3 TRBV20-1 CSALLAATDTQYF TGCAGTGCTCTTCTAGCGGCCACAGATACGCAGTATTTT
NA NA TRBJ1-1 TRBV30 CAWRPGQNTEAFF TGTGCCTGGAGACCGGGACAGAACACTGAAGCTTTCTTT
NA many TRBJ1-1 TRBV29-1 CSVPGRGDTEAFF TGCAGCGTCCCGGGGAGGGGGGACACTGAAGCTTTCTTT
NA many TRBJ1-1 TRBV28 CASSFVSSEAFF TGTGCCAGCAGTTTCGTCAGCTCTGAAGCTTTCTTT
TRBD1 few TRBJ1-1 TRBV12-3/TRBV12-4 CASSFGTGNTEAFF TGTGCCAGCAGTTTTGGGACAGGGAACACTGAAGCTTTCTTT
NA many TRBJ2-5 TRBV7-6 CASSRTVPHQETQYF TGTGCCAGCAGCCGAACAGTACCCCACCAAGAGACCCAGTACTTC
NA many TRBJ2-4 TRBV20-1 CSATIPVTFDIQYF TGCAGTGCCACTATTCCTGTCACCTTTGACATTCAGTACTTC
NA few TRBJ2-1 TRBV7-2 CASSLSFGGANEQFF TGTGCCAGCAGCTTATCTTTTGGGGGGGCTAATGAGCAGTTCTTC
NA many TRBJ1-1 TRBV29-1 CSSGPMAEAFF TGCAGCTCCGGACCTATGGCTGAAGCTTTCTTT
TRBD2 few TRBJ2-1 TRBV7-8 CASSLAHGAGVFYNEQFF TGTGCCAGCAGCTTAGCGCATGGAGCGGGGGTCTTCTACAATGAGCAGTTCTTC
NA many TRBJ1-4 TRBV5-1 CASSLIGGPNEKLFF TGCGCCAGCAGCTTGATAGGGGGGCCTAATGAAAAACTGTTTTTT
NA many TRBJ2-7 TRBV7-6 CASRKGPYEQYF TGTGCCAGCCGGAAGGGCCCCTACGAGCAGTACTTC
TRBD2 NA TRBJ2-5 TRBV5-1 CASSLCVGGADSWQETQYF TGCGCCAGCAGCTTGTGTGTCGGGGGGGCCGATTCGTGGCAAGAGACCCAGTACTTC
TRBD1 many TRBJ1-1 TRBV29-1 CSVYRGAEAFF TGCAGCGTTTACAGGGGTGCCGAAGCTTTCTTT
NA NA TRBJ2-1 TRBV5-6 CASSLGGDNEQFF TGTGCCAGCAGCTTGGGGGGGGACAATGAGCAGTTCTTC
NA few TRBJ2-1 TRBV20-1 CSATRDTVMNEQFF TGCAGTGCAACCCGGGACACGGTTATGAATGAGCAGTTCTTC
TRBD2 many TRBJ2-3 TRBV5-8 CASSLVASGRAVTQYF TGTGCCAGCAGCTTGGTGGCTAGCGGGAGGGCCGTTACGCAGTATTTT
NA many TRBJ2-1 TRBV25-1 CASSDSRGLNEQFF TGTGCCAGCAGTGATTCCAGGGGCCTAAATGAGCAGTTCTTC
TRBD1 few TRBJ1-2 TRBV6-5 CASSYLLGQGGYGYTF TGTGCCAGCAGTTATCTCCTCGGACAGGGCGGCTATGGCTACACCTTC